A selection of T cell receptor beta chains follows, all from one sample in a study of radiotherapy plus CTLA-4 blockade in lung cancer. Measured with immunoSEQ multiplex PCR; TCRdb has only the in-frame clones, and not every one. This sample yields 58,000 or so clones, of which around 85% are seen a single time; about 15% belongs to the top ten. The sample in question was peripheral blood, obtained from a patient treated with radiotherapy plus ipilimumab. All receptors come from a human donor with non-small cell lung cancer who had a complete response to radiotherapy plus ipilimumab. The CDR3 runs from the conserved cysteine through the conserved F or W. The D gene is left open where the match is weak. Clone size, where shown, is once, few, many, or a class for clones that have expanded.

j_call	v_call	clone_size	d_call	cdr3_nt	cdr3_aa
TRBJ2-1	TRBV9	-	TRBD2	TGTGCCAGCAGCCCCCCCCGGGACTACAACAATGAGCAGTTCTTC	CASSPPRDYNNEQFF
TRBJ1-2	TRBV6-5	many	TRBD1	TGTGCCAGCAGGGACGGAGGGGGCGGAGGCTATGGCTACACCTTC	CASRDGGGGGYGYTF
TRBJ2-2	TRBV7-9	-	-	TGTGCCAGCAGCTTTCCAGGCCTCTACACCGGGGAGCTGTTTTTT	CASSFPGLYTGELFF
TRBJ1-2	TRBV30	-	-	TGTGCCTGGAGTGTGGGAGGGGGCTATGGCTACACCTTC	CAWSVGGGYGYTF
TRBJ1-5	TRBV4-1	-	-	TGCGCCAGCAGCCAATCGGACAGAGGCAATCAGCCCCAGCATTTT	CASSQSDRGNQPQHF
TRBJ1-6	TRBV5-1	-	-	TGCGCCAGCAGCTTGGACAGGGCTGATAATTCACCCCTCCACTTT	CASSLDRADNSPLHF
TRBJ1-1	TRBV19	-	-	TGTGCCAGTACCGGGGGGGCAGGCAGGGGTGAAGCTTTCTTT	CASTGGAGRGEAFF
TRBJ1-3	TRBV30	-	-	TGTGCCTGGGTTGGGACTGCTCTTGGAAACACCATATATTTT	CAWVGTALGNTIYF
TRBJ1-1	TRBV9	-	TRBD1	TGTGCCGGCAGCCCGTCAGGGGGAAAGAACACTGAAGCTTTCTTT	CAGSPSGGKNTEAFF
TRBJ1-1	TRBV10-3	-	-	TGTGCCATCAGATCAGACATGAACACTGAAGCTTTCTTT	CAIRSDMNTEAFF
TRBJ2-7	TRBV5-4	-	TRBD1	TGTGCCAGCAGCTTGACACCGGGACAGCCTCGGGAGCAGTACTTC	CASSLTPGQPREQYF
TRBJ1-1	TRBV5-6	-	TRBD1	TGTGCCAGCAGCCAAGGGACAGTGAACACTGAAGCTTTCTTT	CASSQGTVNTEAFF
TRBJ2-5	TRBV7-8	-	TRBD2	TGTGCCAGCAGCTTAATTGGAGGGGTTAGCGGGAGCCAAGAGACCCAGTACTTC	CASSLIGGVSGSQETQYF
TRBJ2-2	TRBV6-6	-	-	TGTGCCAGCAGTGCGTGGGGAGACGGGGCCGGGGAGCTGTTTTTT	CASSAWGDGAGELFF
TRBJ1-1	TRBV27	-	-	TGTGCCAGCAGTCCATATGCCTCCCGCCTAGCCATGAACACTGAAGCTTTCTTT	CASSPYASRLAMNTEAFF
TRBJ2-1	TRBV7-7	-	-	TGTGCTAGCAGCTTAAGCCGGGACACCCTAAATGAGCAGTTCTTC	CASSLSRDTLNEQFF
TRBJ2-1	TRBV30	-	-	TGTGCCTGGAGTAGGAGTTCCCTCTACAATGAGCAGTTCTTC	CAWSRSSLYNEQFF
TRBJ2-5	TRBV9	-	TRBD2	TGTGCCAGCAGCGAGGGACTAGCGGGAGGGCTAGGGGAGACCCAGTACTTC	CASSEGLAGGLGETQYF
TRBJ2-2	TRBV12-5	-	-	TGTGCTAGTGGCGCCTGGGAGACCGGGGAGCTGTTTTTT	CASGAWETGELFF
TRBJ2-5	TRBV5-6	-	-	TGTGCCAGCAGCGACGGACTACTCCAAGAGACCCAGTACTTC	CASSDGLLQETQYF
TRBJ2-2	TRBV7-8	-	-	TGTGCCAGCAGCACACGGACAGCGATGAACACCGGGGAGCTGTTTTTT	CASSTRTAMNTGELFF
TRBJ2-3	TRBV6-1	-	TRBD2	TGTGCCAGCAGTGCCTCTCTAGCGGGTTCATTGGATACGCAGTATTTT	CASSASLAGSLDTQYF
TRBJ1-2	TRBV10-2	once	-	TGCGCCAGCAGTGAAGCCATAGGGGGTGGCAAGAGTCTCTCAGATGGCTACACCTTC	CASSEAIGGGKSLSDGYTF
TRBJ1-3	TRBV9	-	-	TGTGCCAGCAGCGTAGCTGGGGGCCACTCTGGAAACACCATATATTTT	CASSVAGGHSGNTIYF
TRBJ2-2	TRBV7-8	once	TRBD2	TGTGCCAGCTCTGGGACTAGCGGGGGGGCCGGGGAGCTGTTTTTT	CASSGTSGGAGELFF
TRBJ2-7	TRBV4-3	-	-	TGCGCCAGCAGCCAGACCTTTGGGGGGACCTACGAGCAGTACTTC	CASSQTFGGTYEQYF
TRBJ1-2	TRBV29-1	-	-	TGCAGCGTTGAAGTGGGGAGGGGGTCCTATGGCTACACCTTC	CSVEVGRGSYGYTF
TRBJ1-2	TRBV6-1	few	TRBD1	TGTGCCAGCAGTGCCCTCCCGGGACAGGGAGGCTATGGCTACACCTTC	CASSALPGQGGYGYTF
TRBJ2-5	TRBV5-1	-	TRBD2	TGCGCCAGCAGCGCCGGACTAGCGGGGGCTCTCCAAGAGACCCAGTACTTC	CASSAGLAGALQETQYF
TRBJ1-3	TRBV18	few	-	TGTGCCAGCTCTTCAAACTCTGGAAACACCATATATTTT	CASSSNSGNTIYF
TRBJ2-5	TRBV7-2	-	-	TGTGCCAGCAGCAGGGACGAGCAGGGAGGGACCCAGTACTTC	CASSRDEQGGTQYF
TRBJ2-7	TRBV29-1	-	TRBD1	TGCAGCGTTTCTCTCCCGGGACAGGAGATACCCCAGTACTTC	CSVSLPGQEIPQYF
TRBJ1-2	TRBV5-8	-	-	TGTGCCAGCAGCGGAACCGACATTGGACATGGATTCTATGGCTACACCTTC	CASSGTDIGHGFYGYTF
TRBJ1-1	TRBV29-1	-	TRBD1	TGCAGCGTGGATGGACAGGGGAAGTTGTTTACTGAAGCTTTCTTT	CSVDGQGKLFTEAFF
TRBJ1-5	TRBV21-1	few	-	TGTGCCAGCAGCAAATGCCCAGGGCCTGGGCATTTT	CASSKCPGPGHF
TRBJ2-3	TRBV7-2	once	TRBD2	TGTGCCAGCAGCTACTCTAGCGGGGCAAGCACAGATACGCAGTATTTT	CASSYSSGASTDTQYF